The 26 T cell receptor beta chains below all came from one sample that was sequenced in a study of T-cell reconstitution after alpha-beta-depleted transplantation in children. Preparation of the TCRbeta library involved a method that used unique molecular identifiers. Using its own MiXCR run on the PCR reads, TCRdb lists one record per CDR3 protein. The sample consists of about 200,000 distinct CDR3 sequences, more than 14% of them appearing once. Source: PBMCs from the stem cell graft donor, taken from the stem cell graft. The origin of the receptors is a human donor who donated a stem cell graft to a child with acute lymphoblastic leukemia.

This clonotype turned up a few times. This chain links TRBV20-1 with TRBJ2-1, with D unclear. The V and J ends lost 3 bases and 0 bases respectively, with 9 bases between them. The CDR3 has 14 residues. Germline V lookup: CDR1 DFQATT, CDR2 SNEGSKA (reference sequence). The CDR3 nucleotides are TGCAGTGCTAGCCTGGTTAGCTCCTACAATGAGCAGTTCTTC. It specifies CSASLVSSYNEQFF.

The chain uses TRBV5-1 and TRBJ2-3, with D hard to call. V shed 4 bases and J shed 1 base, with 7 bases lying between them. Per the germline V gene, CDR1 is SGHRS and CDR2 is YFSETQ. This CDR3 comprises 13 residues. This CDR3 reads CASSLLGTDTQYF. In DNA form, the CDR3 reads TGCGCCAGCAGCCTGCTGGGCACAGATACGCAGTATTTT.

This clonotype appeared a few times. V and J are TRBV24-1 and TRBJ2-7; the D gene is possibly TRBD2 (7 bases). The ends were cut back, 5 bases at V and 0 bases at J, with 19 bases in the middle. The CDR3 totals 17 residues. Germline-derived CDR1 and CDR2 are KGHDR and SFDVKD. The CDR3 is CATSAWKGRGSSYEQYF. Here the CDR3 DNA reads TGTGCCACCAGTGCCTGGAAAGGGAGGGGGAGCTCCTACGAGCAGTACTTC.

This clonotype has ten or more counts. V usage is TRBV5-1 and J usage is TRBJ2-1, with 7 bases identical to TRBD2. Per the germline V gene, CDR1 is SGHRS and CDR2 is YFSETQ. Losses at the gene ends were 4 bases for V and 3 bases for J; bases not matched to a gene: 7. The CDR3 is 15 residues long. The CDR3 region has the DNA TGCGCCAGCAGCGGCGGGGGTAGAGGCTACAATGAGCAGTTCTTC. This codes for CASSGGGRGYNEQFF.

This clonotype was recorded many times. The chain employs TRBV6-1 and TRBJ2-7, with D perhaps matching TRBD1 or TRBD2 (7 bases each). The CDR3 covers 13 residues. V dropped 4 bases and J dropped 7 bases, with 14 bases sitting between them. Germline V gives CDR1 MNHNS, CDR2 SASEGT. The DNA of the CDR3 is TGTGCCAGCAGTGGTCTCAGGGGGGGAGAGCAGTACTTC. Protein sequence: CASSGLRGGEQYF.

This clonotype showed up many times. The J gene is TRBJ2-1, the V gene TRBV29-1; 9 bases map to TRBD2. CDR1 is SQVTM, CDR2 ANQGSEA, per germline. V dropped 4 bases and J dropped 4; count of bases not matched to a gene: 8. This CDR3 is built from 15 residues. CDR3 sequence (DNA): TGCAGCGTTGGTCTAGCGGGAAAGGTATACAATGAGCAGTTCTTC. Its protein product is CSVGLAGKVYNEQFF.

This clonotype was picked up many times. V is TRBV28 and J is TRBJ1-2; 9 nucleotides align to TRBD1. Looked up from germline, CDR1 is MDHEN and CDR2 is SYDVKM. This CDR3 contains 14 residues. Trimming at V came to 5 bases and at J to 8 bases, leaving 9 bases not matched to a gene. The CDR3 DNA reads TGTGCCAGCAGTCGAACCTGGGACAGGGACGGCTACACCTTC. Its translation: CASSRTWDRDGYTF.

This clonotype was detected many times. The rearrangement joins TRBV12-3 or TRBV12-4 to TRBJ1-5; 9 bases line up with TRBD1. CDR3 length: 15 residues. The V gene end was trimmed by 6 bases and the J gene end by 7 bases; junction bases not matched to a gene: 10. Written as DNA, the CDR3 is TGTGCCAGCAGCCCGGACAGGGGCAGTGGGCAGCCCCAGCATTTT. This translates into CASSPDRGSGQPQHF.

This chain links TRBV12-3 or TRBV12-4 with TRBJ2-3; TRBD1 aligns across 7 bases. V gave up 5 bases and J gave up 0 bases; unmatched junction bases: 14. The CDR3 has 18 amino acids. CDR3 region: CASSPPLRQGWSTDTQYF. The CDR3 DNA sequence: TGTGCCAGCAGTCCACCCCTACGACAGGGTTGGAGCACAGATACGCAGTATTTT.

This clonotype was picked up a small number of times. This chain links TRBV7-8 with TRBJ2-1; unclear D gene. This CDR3 contains 15 residues. With 1 base removed from V and 3 bases from J, the gap between germline ends came to 10 bases. Germline lookup yields CDR1 SGHVS and CDR2 FQNEAQ. CDR3 region: CASSLDIQRYNEQFF. The CDR3 DNA sequence: TGTGCCAGCAGCTTAGATATCCAGCGCTACAATGAGCAGTTCTTC. Full variable domain (missing parts from reference TRBV7-8 and TRBJ2-1): GAGVSQSPRYKVAKRGQDVALRCDPISGHVSLFWYQQALGQGPEFLTYFQNEAQLDKSGLPSDRFFAERPEGSVSTLKIQRTQQEDSAVYLCASSLDIQRYNEQFFGPGTRLTVL.

This clonotype was detected ten times or more. This chain uses TRBV20-1 with TRBJ1-5; D unclear. This CDR3 has 13 amino acids. Germline V gene lookup returns CDR1 DFQATT and CDR2 SNEGSKA (reference sequence). V was shortened by 0 bases and J by 4 bases, with 7 bases between the two germline ends. CDR3 nucleotides: TGCAGTGCTAGAGATGGAGTAAATCAGCCCCAGCATTTT. Translating gives CSARDGVNQPQHF.

This clonotype was seen many times. The genes are TRBV11-1 and TRBJ2-1; D call uncertain. The germline V and J ends were trimmed by 4 bases and 5 bases, with 15 bases remaining between them. This CDR3 has 15 residues. CDR1 SGHAT and CDR2 FQDESV come from the germline V gene (reference sequence). The CDR3 here is CASSSDQEVHNEQFF. As DNA, the CDR3 is TGTGCCAGCAGCTCGGACCAAGAGGTCCACAATGAGCAGTTCTTC. Drawing the rest from reference TRBV11-1 and TRBJ2-1, the complete variable domain is EAEVAQSPRYKITEKSQAVAFWCDPISGHATLYWYRQILGQGPELLVQFQDESVVDDSQLPKDRFSAERLKGVDSTLKIQPAELGDSAMYLCASSSDQEVHNEQFFGPGTRLTVL.

Ten or more counts support this clonotype. The V call is TRBV5-1, the J call TRBJ2-1; D ambiguous. In germline, CDR1 is SGHRS, CDR2 YFSETQ. V was pared by 1 base and J by 6 bases, with 11 bases between. This CDR3 has 14 amino acids. The CDR3 nucleotides are TGCGCCAGCAGCTTGCAGGCAGAAGTCAATGAGCAGTTCTTC. Protein sequence: CASSLQAEVNEQFF.

In its sample, this clonotype was seen many times. This rearrangement joins TRBV7-9 to TRBJ2-2, with 9 bases matching TRBD2. Germline values: CDR1 SEHNR, CDR2 FQNEAQ (reference sequence). The trim removed 3 bases at V and 1 base at J, leaving 6 bases unmatched. This CDR3 contains 17 residues. In nucleotides, the CDR3 is TGTGCCAGCAGCTTCGAGAGCGGGAGGATGAACACCGGGGAGCTGTTTTTT. It translates to CASSFESGRMNTGELFF.

This clonotype was found many times. The V and J genes are TRBV7-8 and TRBJ2-1; 12 bases agree with TRBD2. The CDR3 sequence is 18 residues long. J lost 1 base, V lost 3 bases, and 7 bases had no gene match. Germline V gives CDR1 SGHVS, CDR2 FQNEAQ. The CDR3 DNA is TGTGCCAGCAGCTTCAGACTAGCGGGAGTTAAATCCTACAATGAGCAGTTCTTC. Its protein product is CASSFRLAGVKSYNEQFF.

The V gene is TRBV2, the J gene TRBJ1-1; 12 bases agree with TRBD1. V was clipped by 5 bases and J by 8 bases; unmatched bases: 15. CDR3 length equals 17 residues. The germline V gene encodes CDR1 SNHLY and CDR2 FYNNEI. Here the CDR3 DNA reads TGTGCCAGCAGTTGGGGGACAGGGGGCGAAACGCGGTCCGAAGCTTTCTTT. Its translation: CASSWGTGGETRSEAFF.

This clonotype appeared a few times. The chain links TRBV30 to TRBJ1-2, with a tentative D call TRBD1 (6 bases). The germline V and J ends were trimmed by 6 bases and 5 bases, with 19 bases remaining between them. The CDR3 is made up of 14 amino acids. Germline-derived CDR1 and CDR2 are GTSNPN and SVGIG (reference sequence). The CDR3 DNA is TGTGCCTGTTCCCGTCGGGGGCAGGGGTATGGCTACACCTTC. Protein: CACSRRGQGYGYTF. The entire variable domain, with the rest obtained from reference TRBV30 and TRBJ1-2, is as follows: SQTIHQWPATLVQPVGSPLSLECTVEGTSNPNLYWYRQAAGRGLQLLFYSVGIGQISSEVPQNLSASRPQDRQFILSSKKLLLSDSGFYLCACSRRGQGYGYTFGSGTRLTVV.

A few counts support this clonotype. CDR3 in amino acids: CSARTGNYGYTF. The DNA of the CDR3 is TGCAGTGCTCGGACAGGGAACTATGGCTACACCTTC. J is TRBJ1-2 and V is TRBV20-1; 8 bases map to TRBD1. Looked up from germline, CDR1 is DFQATT and CDR2 is SNEGSKA (reference sequence). The CDR3 has 12 amino acids. V dropped 5 bases and J dropped 2; count of bases not matched to a gene: 1.

This clonotype occurred many times. The chain couples TRBV5-1 to TRBJ1-2, with D possibly being TRBD1 (5 bases). The CDR3 sequence is 14 residues long. Trimming took off 4 bases at V and 4 bases at J, with 14 bases between the two ends. CDR1 is SGHRS and CDR2 is YFSETQ in the germline V gene. The DNA for the CDR3 is TGCGCCAGCAGCCCTGTTATGGGGGTCTATGGCTACACCTTC. Amino acids: CASSPVMGVYGYTF.

This clonotype was observed at least ten times. The genes are TRBV24-1 and TRBJ2-1; tentatively, D is TRBD2 (5 bases). Germline V gene sequence: CDR1 KGHDR, CDR2 SFDVKD. The CDR3 runs 18 residues. Trimming left V 2 bases short and J 3 bases short, with 19 bases between. The CDR3 loop is CATSDSGTRGSDYNEQFF. Here the CDR3 DNA reads TGTGCCACCAGTGATTCCGGCACTCGGGGATCCGACTACAATGAGCAGTTCTTC.

The table lists this clonotype with many counts. This sequence joins TRBV13 and TRBJ1-6; 7 bases line up with TRBD1. CDR1 and CDR2 (germline): PRHDT, FYEKMQ (reference sequence). The CDR3 covers 14 residues. Trimming took 5 bases from V and 7 from J; bases not matched to a gene: 5. CDR3 bases: TGTGCCAGCAGCAGGGGACAGTCCAATTCACCCCTCCACTTT. Translating it yields CASSRGQSNSPLHF. Combining the CDR3 with reference TRBV13 and TRBJ1-6 gives the whole variable domain AAGVIQSPRHLIKEKRETATLKCYPIPRHDTVYWYQQGPGQDPQFLISFYEKMQSDKGSIPDRFSAQQFSDYHSELNMSSLELGDSALYFCASSRGQSNSPLHFGNGTRLTVT.

This clonotype showed up many times. The rearrangement links TRBV20-1 to TRBJ2-1; D is undetermined. The length of the CDR3 is 10 residues. V was trimmed by 7 bases and J by 7 bases, leaving 8 bases between them. Germline V gives CDR1 DFQATT, CDR2 SNEGSKA (reference sequence). The CDR3 sequence is CSVDGNEQFF. DNA for the CDR3: TGCAGTGTTGACGGAAATGAGCAGTTCTTC.

This clonotype came up many times. The V gene is TRBV25-1, the J gene TRBJ2-3, with D perhaps TRBD2 (6 bases). Trimming cost V 3 bases and J 2 bases, with 9 bases left between them. CDR3 length: 14 amino acids. The germline V gene has CDR1 MGHDK and CDR2 SYGVNS. CDR3 protein: CASSEGGPTDTQYF. The CDR3 DNA is TGTGCCAGCAGTGAGGGGGGACCCACAGATACGCAGTATTTT.

Many counts were recorded for this clonotype. The V gene is TRBV5-1, the J gene TRBJ2-1, with 7 bases that match TRBD2. The CDR3 is 15 amino acids. J gave up 2 bases and V 0 bases, and 2 bases lay outside the gene matches. In germline, CDR1 is SGHRS, CDR2 YFSETQ. The CDR3 nucleotides read TGCGCCAGCAGCTTGGAAGCGGGGACCTACAATGAGCAGTTCTTC. Translation: CASSLEAGTYNEQFF.

This clonotype was recorded at least ten times. The chain joins TRBV20-1 to TRBJ1-2, with D unclear. The CDR3 has 11 amino acids. In germline, CDR1 is DFQATT, CDR2 SNEGSKA (reference sequence). Between the trimmed V and J ends, which lost 3 bases and 4 bases, there was a span of 6 bases. The CDR3 DNA is TGCAGTGCTAGTCCGAGCTATGGCTACACCTTC. It translates to CSASPSYGYTF.

This clonotype appeared many times. The CDR3 sequence is CASSYSGEAGANVLTF. The CDR3 DNA reads TGTGCCAGCAGTTACTCGGGGGAAGCTGGGGCCAACGTCCTGACTTTC. J is TRBJ2-6 and V is TRBV6-5; the D gene could be TRBD1 or TRBD2 (5 bases each). This CDR3 is 16 amino acids long. Germline V gene lookup returns CDR1 MNHEY and CDR2 SVGAGI. Trimming pared 0 bases from V and 2 bases from J, leaving 8 bases between.